This T cell receptor beta chain was obtained from a study of blood T cell repertoires in COVID-19. Across the whole study: There were acute and convalescent COVID-19 samples, and they came from the United States, Italy and Spain.

The assay was immunoSEQ multiplex PCR, and TCRdb's table has in-frame clones only and misses some. The table records fewer than 80,000 clones, approximately 86% of them present only once. The ends lost 5 bases at V and 8 bases at J; junction bases unmatched: 10. Germline-derived CDR1 and CDR2 are MNHNY and SVGAGI (reference sequence). This CDR3 comprises 15 residues. The chain uses TRBV6-6 and TRBJ1-4; 8 bases map to TRBD1. Sequencing input: peripheral blood. This TCR derives from a man aged 70 or older with acute or convalescent COVID-19. CDR3 protein: CASSPNGQGWEKLFF. CDR3 nucleotides: TGTGCCAGCAGTCCAAACGGACAGGGTTGGGAAAAACTGTTTTTT.